Here is one T cell receptor beta chain with its context. This entry is derived from a study of blood T cell repertoires in COVID-19. The germline V and J ends were trimmed by 7 bases and 0 bases, with 9 bases remaining between them. From germline, CDR1 is LNHDA and CDR2 SQIVND (reference sequence). The CDR3 runs 13 residues. Profiled with immunoSEQ multiplex PCR; TCRdb holds only in-frame clones, not every one. The data show roughly 230,000 clones, around 83% seen once. The chain carries TRBV19 and TRBJ1-2; D remains ambiguous. The sequenced material came from peripheral blood. This TCR was recovered from a man in his forties or fifties with acute or convalescent COVID-19. The CDR3 DNA reads as TGTGCCAGTAATCAGGTCCCTAACTATGGCTACACCTTC. It yields the protein CASNQVPNYGYTF.